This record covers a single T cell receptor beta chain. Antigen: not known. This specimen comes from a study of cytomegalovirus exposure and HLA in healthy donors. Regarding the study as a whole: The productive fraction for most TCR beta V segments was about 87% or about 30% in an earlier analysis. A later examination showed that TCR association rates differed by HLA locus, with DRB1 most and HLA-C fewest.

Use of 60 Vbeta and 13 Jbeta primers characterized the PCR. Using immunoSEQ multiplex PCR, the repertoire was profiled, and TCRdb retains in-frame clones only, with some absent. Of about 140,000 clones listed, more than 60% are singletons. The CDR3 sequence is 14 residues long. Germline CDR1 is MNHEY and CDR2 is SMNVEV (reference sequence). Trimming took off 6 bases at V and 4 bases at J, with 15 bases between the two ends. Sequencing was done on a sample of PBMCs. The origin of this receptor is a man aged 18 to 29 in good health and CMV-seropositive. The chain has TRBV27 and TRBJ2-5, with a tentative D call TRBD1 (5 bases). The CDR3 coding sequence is TGTGCCAGCAGATTGACCCAGGGTCGAGAGACCCAGTACTTC. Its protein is CASRLTQGRETQYF.